Listed below are T cell receptor beta chains from one sample, sequenced in a study of blood T cell repertoires in COVID-19. Here immunoSEQ multiplex PCR was the method, and the copy in TCRdb shows in-frame clones only, minus some. This table holds 150,000 or so clones, more than 80% found once. Sequenced input: peripheral blood. These receptors originate from a woman aged 40 to 49 with acute or convalescent COVID-19. Both conserved end residues are part of each CDR3. Fields, in order: CDR3 length, D gene, J gene, clone size, V gene, CDR3 DNA, CDR3 protein. The D gene is left open where the match is weak. Part of the rows lack a size; the others show once, few, many or a class for expanded clones.

15 | TRBD1 | TRBJ1-4 | - | TRBV18 | TGTGCCAGCCTAAAACAGGGGGCGACTAATGAAAAACTGTTTTTT | CASLKQGATNEKLFF
14 | - | TRBJ2-1 | - | TRBV5-1 | TGCGCCAGCAGCTTGGCTCTAGCAGACAATGAGCAGTTCTTC | CASSLALADNEQFF
15 | - | TRBJ2-1 | - | TRBV7-6 | TGTGCCAGCAGCCCCGGGGGTAGGTCCTACAATGAGCAGTTCTTC | CASSPGGRSYNEQFF
13 | - | TRBJ2-1 | - | TRBV5-8 | TGTGCCAGCAGCCCTACCGATTACAATGAGCAGTTCTTC | CASSPTDYNEQFF
15 | TRBD2 | TRBJ2-7 | - | TRBV7-9 | TGTGCCAGCAGCTTAGTTGGCGGGGGATCCTACGAGCAGTACTTC | CASSLVGGGSYEQYF
15 | TRBD1 | TRBJ1-2 | - | TRBV24-1 | TGTGCCACCAGTGAGACAGGGGGCATGGGGTATGGCTACACCTTC | CATSETGGMGYGYTF
13 | - | TRBJ2-1 | - | TRBV12-3/TRBV12-4 | TGTGCCAGCAGCGATATGATGGGCCGTACGCAGTTCTTC | CASSDMMGRTQFF
19 | TRBD2 | TRBJ2-7 | - | TRBV6-1 | TGTGCCAGCAGTGAATACGGGGCCCTTCTACGGACTAGAACCTACGAGCAGTACTTC | CASSEYGALLRTRTYEQYF
12 | TRBD1 | TRBJ2-7 | once | TRBV12-5 | TGTGCTAGTGGCCGGACAGGGGACGAGCAGTACTTC | CASGRTGDEQYF
13 | TRBD1 | TRBJ1-2 | once | TRBV27 | TGTGCCAGCAGTTACAGGACAGGGGATGGCTACACCTTC | CASSYRTGDGYTF
16 | - | TRBJ1-6 | - | TRBV27 | TGTGCCAGCAGTTTATCGCACCGGACAAAACAGTCACCCCTCCACTTT | CASSLSHRTKQSPLHF
19 | TRBD2 | TRBJ2-1 | - | TRBV11-2 | TGTGCCAGCAGCTTAGGGACCCCTTCGACTAGCGGGTGGAGAAATGAGCAGTTCTTC | CASSLGTPSTSGWRNEQFF
13 | - | TRBJ2-7 | once | TRBV28 | TGTGCCAGCACCATGGGGCAGTCCTACGAGCAGTACTTC | CASTMGQSYEQYF
15 | TRBD1 | TRBJ1-5 | once | TRBV6-2/TRBV6-3 | TGTGCCAGCAGTTACTTTGCAGGGGGGAGGCAGCCCCAGCATTTT | CASSYFAGGRQPQHF
17 | - | TRBJ2-3 | - | TRBV21-1 | TGTGCCAGCAGCAAAAGGGGACAGGCCCTTCACACAGATACGCAGTATTTT | CASSKRGQALHTDTQYF
14 | TRBD1 | TRBJ1-1 | - | TRBV28 | TGTGCCAGCATCGAACAGGGGTGGTTCACTGAAGCTTTCTTT | CASIEQGWFTEAFF
17 | TRBD1 | TRBJ1-5 | - | TRBV27 | TGTGCCAGCAGTCCCAACTTCGGGACAGAGCGAACTCAGCCCCAGCATTTT | CASSPNFGTERTQPQHF
16 | TRBD2 | TRBJ2-1 | - | TRBV7-7 | TGTGCTAGCAGCCTGGGACTAGCGGGAGGAATTGATGAGCAGTTCTTC | CASSLGLAGGIDEQFF
14 | - | TRBJ1-2 | - | TRBV10-3 | TGTGCCATCAGCCGGGGGGCTGACAGTGATGGCTACACCTTC | CAISRGADSDGYTF
15 | - | TRBJ2-7 | once | TRBV19 | TGTGCCAGTAGTATTAGCCCTAAGAGCTCCTACGAGCAGTACTTC | CASSISPKSSYEQYF
13 | - | TRBJ1-2 | - | TRBV19 | TGTGCCAGTAGTATAGATCGAGGGTATGGCTACACCTTC | CASSIDRGYGYTF
15 | TRBD1 | TRBJ1-4 | - | TRBV5-1 | TGCGCCAGCAGCCTCGGACAGGGGGCATACGAAAAACTGTTTTTT | CASSLGQGAYEKLFF
17 | - | TRBJ1-5 | - | TRBV27 | TGTGCCAGCAGTTTATTGTTCGGCGGATCTAGCAATCAGCCCCAGCATTTT | CASSLLFGGSSNQPQHF
14 | - | TRBJ1-1 | - | TRBV19 | TGTGCCAGTAGTACCTCGAGCAGAGGGACTGAAGCTTTCTTT | CASSTSSRGTEAFF
15 | TRBD2 | TRBJ2-7 | - | TRBV18 | TGTGCCAGCTCCCCTGGGACTAGCGGGATCTACGAGCAGTACTTC | CASSPGTSGIYEQYF
15 | TRBD1 | TRBJ1-2 | - | TRBV11-3 | TGTGCCAGCAGCTACAACAGGGGGGGCTTCCTTGGCTACACCTTC | CASSYNRGGFLGYTF
17 | TRBD1 | TRBJ1-4 | - | TRBV5-1 | TGCGCCAGCAGCTTGGCCCGTTGGGACAGTAGAAATGAAAAACTGTTTTTT | CASSLARWDSRNEKLFF
14 | - | TRBJ1-1 | - | TRBV4-1 | TGCGCCAGCAGCCAAGCACTCGGGAACACTGAAGCTTTCTTT | CASSQALGNTEAFF
13 | - | TRBJ1-1 | - | TRBV24-1 | TGTGCCACCAGTGCACAGAGCTGGACTGAAGCTTTCTTT | CATSAQSWTEAFF
14 | - | TRBJ2-7 | - | TRBV3-1/TRBV3-2 | TGTGCCAGCACCAACAACGGGGGTTCCTACGAGCAGTACTTC | CASTNNGGSYEQYF
17 | - | TRBJ2-7 | - | TRBV27 | TGTGCCAGCAGTTTACGCTCGTATCAACACAAGAGAGGCGAGCAGTACTTC | CASSLRSYQHKRGEQYF
13 | - | TRBJ2-3 | - | TRBV7-3 | TGTGCCAGCAGACGCGGAAGCACAGATACGCAGTATTTT | CASRRGSTDTQYF
13 | - | TRBJ1-1 | - | TRBV5-1 | TGCGCCAGCAGCTCAACAGGGACCACTGAAGCTTTCTTT | CASSSTGTTEAFF
14 | - | TRBJ2-7 | - | TRBV5-1 | TGCGCCAGCAGCTTGGAAGCCAGGGACTACGAGCAGTACTTC | CASSLEARDYEQYF
15 | - | TRBJ1-4 | - | TRBV9 | TGTGCCAGCAGCGGCCTGGGGATGAGGGATGAAAAACTGTTTTTT | CASSGLGMRDEKLFF
17 | TRBD1 | TRBJ1-6 | - | TRBV19 | TGTGCCAGTAGTATAGACCAACGAGGGACAGATAATTCACCCCTCCACTTT | CASSIDQRGTDNSPLHF
17 | - | TRBJ1-4 | - | TRBV9 | TGTGCCAGCAGCGTAGGGGCAGGGCCCTCAACTAATGAAAAACTGTTTTTT | CASSVGAGPSTNEKLFF
16 | TRBD2 | TRBJ2-1 | few | TRBV7-3 | TGTGCCAGCAGCCCCGGGTCCGGTAGCGGGGTCTCGGGTCTGTTCTTC | CASSPGSGSGVSGLFF
15 | TRBD1 | TRBJ2-2 | - | TRBV6-5 | TGTGCCAGCAGTCCACGGACAGGGGCAACCGGGGAGCTGTTTTTT | CASSPRTGATGELFF
15 | TRBD1 | TRBJ2-7 | - | TRBV5-8 | TGTGCCAGCAGCTTGGTCGGGACAGGGACATACGAGCAGTACTTC | CASSLVGTGTYEQYF
18 | - | TRBJ2-2 | - | TRBV11-2 | TGTGCCAGCAGCTTAGTTTTGACTGCGCGGACGAACACCGGGGAGCTGTTTTTT | CASSLVLTARTNTGELFF
17 | TRBD1 | TRBJ1-4 | - | TRBV19 | TGTGCCAGTAGTATTCGGGACAGGACAACAACTAATGAAAAACTGTTTTTT | CASSIRDRTTTNEKLFF
18 | TRBD1 | TRBJ1-6 | - | TRBV7-9 | TGTGCCAGCCTTAAAACGGCAGGGGGCCTCTCCTATAATTCACCCCTCCACTTT | CASLKTAGGLSYNSPLHF
16 | TRBD2 | TRBJ2-7 | - | TRBV10-3 | TGTGCCATCAGTGAGTCGGCTAGCGGGGGGGCCTACGAGCAGTACTTC | CAISESASGGAYEQYF
17 | TRBD2 | TRBJ2-3 | few | TRBV18 | TGTGCCAGCTCACCGGCACTAGCGGGGACTAGCACAGATACGCAGTATTTT | CASSPALAGTSTDTQYF
16 | TRBD1 | TRBJ2-3 | - | TRBV18 | TGTGCCAGCTCACCACCGGGTACAGGGGGCATAGATACGCAGTATTTT | CASSPPGTGGIDTQYF
14 | - | TRBJ2-5 | - | TRBV5-4 | TGTGCCAGCAGACGACAGGGAGGAAGAAAGACCCAGTACTTC | CASRRQGGRKTQYF
14 | - | TRBJ1-6 | - | TRBV10-3 | TGTGCCATCAGCGAGCGGAGGACTGGTTCACCCCTCCACTTT | CAISERRTGSPLHF
14 | - | TRBJ2-5 | - | TRBV7-9 | TGTGCCAGCAGCTTAACCGACAGACAAGAGACCCAGTACTTC | CASSLTDRQETQYF
14 | - | TRBJ2-3 | - | TRBV6-5 | TGTGCCAGCAGTTTCACAGGGAGCACAGATACGCAGTATTTT | CASSFTGSTDTQYF
16 | - | TRBJ1-5 | - | TRBV24-1 | TGTGCCACCAGTGATAGCGTACAGGATCTCAATCAGCCCCAGCATTTT | CATSDSVQDLNQPQHF
16 | - | TRBJ2-2 | - | TRBV9 | TGTGCCAGCAGCGTAGCCGGGACTTCGAACACCGGGGAGCTGTTTTTT | CASSVAGTSNTGELFF